The TCR beta chain described here comes from a study of Ad26.COV2.S vaccination and SARS-CoV-2 variants. Sample treatment: 15 to 20 received Ad26.COV2.S at low or high dose, single or two shots; 5 received placebo; per-sample allocation not given. Day 63 after the first injection of vaccine or placebo was the sampling time. A few counts support this clone. Clones were read by immunoSEQ multiplex PCR, and TCRdb kept only the in-frame ones, dropping some. The data show under 550,000 clones, 80% to 95% seen once. V dropped 7 bases and J dropped 6 bases, with 18 bases sitting between them. The length of the CDR3 is 15 residues. CDR1 MNHNY and CDR2 SVGAGI come from the germline V gene (reference sequence).

This clonotype was sampled from a person aged 18-60 years who received the Ad26.COV2.S COVID-19 vaccine or a placebo. This chain links TRBV6-6 with TRBJ2-2, with a tentative D call TRBD1 (5 bases). The starting material was peripheral blood, obtained in a trial of Ad26.COV2.S vaccine versus placebo. The CDR3 loop is CASNVVGLGAGELFF. In DNA form, the CDR3 reads TGTGCCAGCAATGTTGTGGGCCTAGGGGCCGGGGAGCTGTTTTTT.